This entry is about one TCR beta chain. What it binds is not known. This entry is derived from a study of CD4 T cells in relation to SARS-CoV-2 and coronaviruses. The wider study: After about nine days of antigen culture, PBMC TCR beta CDR3s were sequenced. The negative reference was HIV-1 Nef peptide pool or peptide-free culture.

CD4+ T cells from unexposed donors were obtained before the COVID-19 pandemic (2011-2018). After ten to eleven days of culture, CD4+ T cells were isolated. Sequenced by immunoSEQ multiplex PCR; TCRdb stores in-frame clones only, minus some. The sample carries roughly 30,000 clones, 70% to 80% recorded once. The germline V gene encodes CDR1 MNHEY and CDR2 SVGEGT. There are 14 residues in the CDR3. With 2 bases removed from V and 0 bases from J, the gap between germline ends came to 8 bases. Study-wide results and limits: Crossreactivity was assessed only for spike protein, not other viral proteins.

Sequencing input: CD4+ T cells from PBMCs, cultured in vitro. This receptor was identified in a human donor in good health. The chain links TRBV6-2 or TRBV6-3 to TRBJ2-7; D not resolved. The CDR3 protein is CASSYNGRSYEQYF. CDR3 in DNA: TGTGCCAGCAGTTACAATGGCCGCTCCTACGAGCAGTACTTC.